The source of this T cell receptor (beta chain) is a study of CD8+ T cells in alopecia areata. Remarks on this clone: The antigen is not known.

General study findings and limits: TCR sharing across patients was less clear than in mice, possibly HLA-related.

The sequencing template was cDNA reverse transcribed from extracted RNA. The method was immunoSEQ multiplex PCR; TCRdb's version includes in-frame clones alone and lacks a portion of them. The data hold 50,000 to 80,000 clones, with 40% to 50% observed a single time. V was clipped by 6 bases and J by 3 bases, with 11 bases between them. Germline values: CDR1 MNHEY, CDR2 SVGAGI. The CDR3 sequence is 14 residues long. The sequence came from a human donor with alopecia areata. Sample: NKG2D-low CD8+ T cells sorted from blood. J is TRBJ2-2 and V is TRBV6-5; D possibly uses TRBD1 or TRBD2 (5 bases each). The CDR3 reads CASSPGTDTGELFF. CDR3 DNA: TGTGCCAGCAGCCCCGGGACGGACACCGGGGAGCTGTTTTTT.